This T cell receptor beta chain is drawn from a study of T cell responses to AZD1222 COVID-19 vaccine. This CDR3 comprises 16 residues. The germline gives CDR1 SGHDN, CDR2 FVKESK. Germline trimming cut 4 bases from V and 0 bases from J; bases unmatched to any gene: 4. Profiling relied on immunoSEQ multiplex PCR, and the TCRdb table lists in-frame clones only, not all of them. The data contain over 130,000 clones, about 90% of them singletons. Study-wide findings and caveats: Reportedly, nearly half of unique spike TCRs recognized epitopes outside B.1.351/B.1.1.7 mutations. Rises in breadth and depth of Spike-specific TCRs came after two AZD1222 doses. Along spike, vaccine-associated CD4 TCRs were found throughout, with dominance at 160-218 and 743-854. It should be noted that donors were predominantly white British and more often female, and clonal diversity was possibly underestimated.

Concerning this clone: Its matching antigen is unknown.

Sequenced material: peripheral blood, taken 28 days after the second dose of the MenACWY control vaccine. This sequence joins TRBV14 and TRBJ2-7; 12 bases match TRBD2. The sequence was obtained from an adult who received the MenACWY meningococcal vaccine as a control. Here the CDR3 reads CASSRGLAGTSYEQYF. The CDR3 DNA follows: TGTGCCAGCAGCCGCGGACTAGCGGGAACCTCCTACGAGCAGTACTTC.